This T cell receptor (beta chain) was documented in a study of T cell clonality in common variable immunodeficiency. General study results and limits: CVID patient heterogeneity limited repertoire-clinical complication correlations. Common variable immunodeficiency TCR beta sequences reportedly had fewer deletions and N-nucleotide insertions. Shared TCRbeta clones were fewer between CVID subjects than controls.

Clones were sequenced by immunoSEQ multiplex PCR, and TCRdb holds only the in-frame ones, with some missing. Singletons are absent from the sample, which has some 10,000 clones. This clone occurred a few times. Its antigen is as yet unknown. The read gets to within 3 residues of the CDR3 end, and the germline J gene fills in the rest. Patients had low serum IgG, IgA and/or IgM and specific antibody deficiency. All CVID subjects were on immunoglobulin replacement for at least one year. This CDR3 comprises 14 residues. V lost 2 bases, J lost 4 bases, and 3 bases stayed unmatched. Germline loops: CDR1 DFQATT, CDR2 SNEGSKA (reference sequence).

Input material: peripheral blood mononuclear cells. The sequence was obtained from a human donor with common variable immunodeficiency. The chain uses TRBV20-1 and TRBJ2-7, with 12 bases matching TRBD2. CDR3 protein: CSARRTSGNYEQYF. CDR3 bases read: TGCAGTGCTAGAAGGACTAGCGGGAATTACGAG.